Below, 20 T cell receptor beta chains from the same sample are listed, as sequenced in a study of technical replicates of blood from a few donors. Sequencing used immunoSEQ multiplex PCR; TCRdb keeps in-frame clones, though not all of them. The repertoire holds around 92,000 clones, 95% seen once, with 0.2% to 0.25% in the top ten. Sequenced sample: T cells isolated from PBMCs. Receptor source: a human donor in good health.

This chain uses TRBV2 with TRBJ2-1; possible D gene TRBD2, 6 bases. Germline V gene lookup returns CDR1 SNHLY and CDR2 FYNNEI. This CDR3 has 10 amino acids. The V end was cut by 8 bases, the J end by 10 bases, with 9 bases between. CDR3 sequence: CASREQEQFF. CDR3 coding DNA: TGTGCCAGCCGGGAGCAGGAGCAGTTCTTC.

This clone was seen just once. This sequence joins TRBV7-9 and TRBJ2-3; D perhaps matches TRBD2 (6 bases). Germline CDR1 and CDR2: SEHNR and FQNEAQ (reference sequence). Trimming shortened V by 1 base and J by 4 bases, and 9 bases separated the two germline ends. The CDR3 loop spans 14 amino acids. CDR3 in amino acids: CASSLGRLADTQYF. Here the CDR3 DNA reads TGTGCCAGCAGCTTAGGTCGACTAGCAGATACGCAGTATTTT.

The V call is TRBV5-4, the J call TRBJ2-5; no definite D call. CDR3 length: 14 amino acids. V lost 3 bases to trimming and J lost 4 bases, with 13 bases between them. Germline lookup yields CDR1 SGHNT and CDR2 YYREEE (reference sequence). Here the CDR3 DNA reads TGTGCCAGCAGCTCGCGAACGACTGGAGAGACCCAGTACTTC. Translated: CASSSRTTGETQYF.

The chain is built from TRBV7-6 and TRBJ1-2; the D is unclear. CDR3 length: 14 residues. From germline, CDR1 is SGHVS and CDR2 FNYEAQ. Trimming removed 2 bases at V and 4 bases at J, with 11 bases between. CDR3 residues: CASSLYATAYGYTF. The CDR3 DNA reads as TGTGCCAGCAGCTTATACGCGACTGCCTATGGCTACACCTTC.

The chain has TRBV13 and TRBJ2-5, with D perhaps matching TRBD2 (6 bases). The CDR3 totals 13 residues. Germline V CDR1 and CDR2: PRHDT, FYEKMQ (reference sequence). V dropped 3 bases and J dropped 5 bases, with 10 bases sitting between them. CDR3 nucleotide sequence: TGTGCCAGCAGCTTTAACCGGGGGGAGACCCAGTACTTC. Residues: CASSFNRGETQYF. Using reference TRBV13 and TRBJ2-5 for the parts outside the CDR3, the full variable domain is AAGVIQSPRHLIKEKRETATLKCYPIPRHDTVYWYQQGPGQDPQFLISFYEKMQSDKGSIPDRFSAQQFSDYHSELNMSSLELGDSALYFCASSFNRGETQYFGPGTRLLVL.

J is TRBJ2-5 and V is TRBV19, with 7 bases lining up with TRBD1. This CDR3 spans 15 amino acids. J was trimmed by 4 bases and V by 2 bases; bases with no gene match: 7. The germline CDR1 and CDR2 sequences are LNHDA and SQIVND (reference sequence). The CDR3, as DNA: TGTGCCAGTAGTATAATCGACAGGGTTGGAGAGACCCAGTACTTC. Its translation: CASSIIDRVGETQYF.

The V and J genes are TRBV6-1 and TRBJ1-2, with 7 bases fitting TRBD1. Per germline, CDR1 MNHNS and CDR2 SASEGT. The CDR3 sequence is 13 residues long. After removal of 5 bases from V and 5 bases from J, the junction contained 5 bases not matched to a gene. The DNA for the CDR3 is TGTGCCAGCAGTTTGGACAGGTTTTATGGCTACACCTTC. It yields the protein CASSLDRFYGYTF.

The V gene is TRBV6-1, the J gene TRBJ1-4; D unclear. CDR1 and CDR2 from the germline V gene are MNHNS and SASEGT. CDR3 length: 16 amino acids. Trimming shortened V by 0 bases and J by 7 bases, and 15 bases separated the two germline ends. The CDR3 loop reads CASSEALGRLTEKLFF. The CDR3 nucleotides are TGTGCCAGCAGTGAAGCGTTGGGCCGGTTAACTGAAAAACTGTTTTTT.

V and J are TRBV28 and TRBJ1-5; 8 bases match TRBD1. Germline V gene lookup returns CDR1 MDHEN and CDR2 SYDVKM. Losses at the gene ends were 6 bases for V and 5 bases for J; bases not matched to a gene: 3. This CDR3 region has 13 residues. CDR3 sequence (DNA): TGTGCCAGCAGGGACAGGGTTTATCAGCCCCAGCATTTT. Protein product: CASRDRVYQPQHF.

The genes are TRBV5-5 and TRBJ2-7, with a weak D call TRBD2 (5 bases). Germline V lookup: CDR1 SGHKS, CDR2 YYEKEE (reference sequence). This CDR3 contains 13 residues. With 0 bases removed from V and 9 bases from J, the gap between germline ends came to 13 bases. For the CDR3, the DNA is TGTGCCAGCAGCTTGGTTTCAGGAAGCGGGCAGTACTTC. Encoded protein: CASSLVSGSGQYF.

This clone was detected once. For the CDR3, the DNA is TGCGCCAGCAGACGGACAGGGGAAAACATTCAGTACTTC. This gives the protein CASRRTGENIQYF. The J gene is TRBJ2-4, the V gene TRBV5-1, with 9 bases matching TRBD1. From germline, CDR1 is SGHRS and CDR2 YFSETQ. The junction had 2 bases not matched to a gene; V was cut back by 5 bases and J by 5 bases. The CDR3 spans 13 residues.

This clone occurred once. J is TRBJ1-1 and V is TRBV11-3; D possibly corresponds to TRBD1 (5 bases). V was pared by 5 bases and J by 1 base, with 11 bases between. From germline, CDR1 is SGHNT and CDR2 YENEEA. This CDR3 spans 14 amino acids. CDR3 loop: CASSPTRGNTEAFF. The CDR3 DNA follows: TGTGCCAGCAGCCCGACTAGGGGGAACACTGAAGCTTTCTTT.

The rearrangement joins TRBV4-2 to TRBJ1-1, with D unclear. V lost 0 bases, J lost 5 bases, and 13 bases lay in between. The CDR3 extends over 15 amino acids. Germline V lookup: CDR1 LGHNA, CDR2 YNFKEQ. The CDR3 DNA is TGTGCCAGCAGCCAAGATGTGGTGGGGAGGACTGAAGCTTTCTTT. As protein: CASSQDVVGRTEAFF.

This chain uses TRBV28 with TRBJ1-2; D gene uncertain. This CDR3 spans 15 amino acids. The V and J ends lost 6 bases and 0 bases respectively, with 14 bases between them. Germline V lookup: CDR1 MDHEN, CDR2 SYDVKM. The CDR3: CASSLAQEANYGYTF. The CDR3 DNA is TGTGCCAGCAGCCTGGCGCAGGAAGCTAACTATGGCTACACCTTC.

The V call is TRBV30, the J call TRBJ1-1; TRBD1 might be the D (5 bases). V was trimmed by 1 base and J by 1 base, leaving 7 bases between them. Germline values: CDR1 GTSNPN, CDR2 SVGIG (reference sequence). The CDR3 is made up of 13 amino acids. CDR3 loop: CAWSAQGNTEAFF. CDR3 bases: TGTGCCTGGAGTGCTCAGGGGAACACTGAAGCTTTCTTT.

CDR3 DNA: TGTGCCAGCAGTTCGACAGGGGGCGTCTATGGCTACACCTTC. As protein: CASSSTGGVYGYTF. V gene TRBV27 combines with J gene TRBJ1-2, with 10 bases that match TRBD1. With V trimmed by 4 bases and J by 4 bases, 3 bases remained unmatched. Looked up from germline, CDR1 is MNHEY and CDR2 is SMNVEV (reference sequence). The CDR3 has 14 residues.

The rearrangement links TRBV2 to TRBJ1-5; 7 nucleotides agree with TRBD1. Trimming removed 7 bases from V and 4 bases from J; junction bases left unmatched: 19. CDR1 is SNHLY and CDR2 is FYNNEI in the germline V gene. The CDR3 is 18 residues long. CDR3: CASKGAESLLPRNQPQHF. CDR3 in DNA: TGTGCCAGCAAGGGGGCGGAGAGCCTCCTCCCGAGAAATCAGCCCCAGCATTTT.

This clone was counted only a few times. The rearrangement uses TRBV11-2 and TRBJ1-4, with 10 bases lining up with TRBD1. The CDR3 runs to 14 residues. Germline V CDR1 and CDR2: SGHAT, FQNNGV. V dropped 5 bases and J dropped 7; count of bases not matched to a gene: 4. Here the CDR3 reads CASSRTGGGEKLFF. CDR3 bases: TGTGCCAGCAGCCGGACAGGGGGGGGTGAAAAACTGTTTTTT.

This chain's CDR3 is CASSWDRETNSAEAFF. The CDR3, as DNA: TGCGCCAGCAGCTGGGACAGGGAGACGAACAGCGCTGAAGCTTTCTTT. This chain uses TRBV5-1 with TRBJ1-1, with TRBD1 matching over 9 bases. Germline V gene data show CDR1 as SGHRS and CDR2 as YFSETQ. The CDR3 has 16 residues. After removal of 3 bases from V and 6 bases from J, the junction contained 12 bases not matched to a gene.

The chain is built from TRBV7-8 and TRBJ1-3; perhaps TRBD1 as D (5 bases). V gave up 1 base and J gave up 2 bases, with 15 bases separating them. Germline V gene sequence: CDR1 SGHVS, CDR2 FQNEAQ. The CDR3 extends over 17 amino acids. The CDR3 here is CASSLGYRGKAGNTIYF. CDR3 sequence (DNA): TGTGCCAGCAGCTTAGGGTATCGGGGGAAGGCTGGAAACACCATATATTTT.